The 22 T cell receptor beta chains listed next were all sequenced from one sample in a study of CD8 T cells in ankylosing spondylitis. TCRdb reanalysed the 5' RACE reads using MiXCR and keeps one entry per CDR3 protein. The table records more than 35,000 distinct CDR3 sequences, around 2.8% of them present only once. The sequenced sample consisted of blood, either unsorted or a sorted T cell fraction (not recorded which). These receptors were obtained from a male donor with ankylosing spondylitis or in good health (not recorded which).

This clonotype was counted ten times or more. V gene TRBV9 combines with J gene TRBJ2-1; 12 bases are a match to TRBD2. The germline CDR1 and CDR2 sequences are SGDLS and YYNGEE. The CDR3 is 15 residues long. V shed 6 bases, J shed 9 bases, and the junction held 10 bases outside the gene matches. As DNA, the CDR3 is TGTGCCAGCAACCCTCTAGCGGGAGGGCCAGGTGAGCAGTTCTTC. This sequence encodes CASNPLAGGPGEQFF. Full variable domain (missing parts from reference TRBV9 and TRBJ2-1): DSGVTQTPKHLITATGQRVTLRCSPRSGDLSVYWYQQSLDQGLQFLIQYYNGEERAKGNILERFSAQQFPDLHSELNLSSLELGDSALYFCASNPLAGGPGEQFFGPGTRLTVL.

This clonotype was seen repeatedly, ten times or more. The rearrangement links TRBV9 to TRBJ2-5; tentatively, D is TRBD2 (5 bases). Germline V gene lookup returns CDR1 SGDLS and CDR2 YYNGEE. V gave up 4 bases and J gave up 7 bases, with 17 bases separating them. The CDR3 runs 14 residues. The CDR3 DNA sequence: TGTGCCAGCAGCCCACGAGGGAGCCTGGGGACCCAGTACTTC. Its translation is CASSPRGSLGTQYF. Supplemented by reference TRBV9 and TRBJ2-5, the full variable domain reads DSGVTQTPKHLITATGQRVTLRCSPRSGDLSVYWYQQSLDQGLQFLIQYYNGEERAKGNILERFSAQQFPDLHSELNLSSLELGDSALYFCASSPRGSLGTQYFGPGTRLLVL.

This clonotype has ten or more counts. The rearrangement links TRBV9 to TRBJ2-7, with 7 bases matching TRBD1. The CDR3 has 15 amino acids. V shed 0 bases and J 2 bases; nucleotides not matched to a gene: 5. Germline assignment: CDR1 SGDLS and CDR2 YYNGEE. The chain's CDR3 is CASSVGNRGAYEQYF. DNA for the CDR3: TGTGCCAGCAGCGTAGGGAACAGGGGCGCCTACGAGCAGTACTTC.

This clonotype has at least ten counts. The chain links TRBV9 to TRBJ2-7; D is uncertain. Germline assignment: CDR1 SGDLS and CDR2 YYNGEE. The CDR3 consists of 15 residues. V was clipped by 4 bases and J by 0 bases, with 14 bases between them. The CDR3 spells CASSPSGRLSYEQYF. CDR3 sequence (DNA): TGTGCCAGCAGCCCTTCGGGCCGTCTCTCCTACGAGCAGTACTTC.

This clonotype has ten or more counts. The chain carries TRBV9 and TRBJ1-5; the D gene is possibly TRBD1 (5 bases). The CDR3 has 13 amino acids. Germline V gene sequence: CDR1 SGDLS, CDR2 YYNGEE. Trimming cost V 0 bases and J 10 bases, with 11 bases left between them. The CDR3 DNA is TGTGCCAGCAGCGTAGGCTTCCAGGGCCCCCAGCATTTT. Encoded protein: CASSVGFQGPQHF.

This clonotype was observed at least ten times. V and J are TRBV21-1 and TRBJ1-1; the table's TRBD1 call for D was not verified on the DNA. TRBV21-1 is a pseudogene. The CDR3 sequence is 16 residues long. In DNA, the CDR3 is TGTGCCAGCAGCCCCCGGCCGACAGGGTGTCACACTGAAGCTTTCTTT. Its translation: CASSPRPTGCHTEAFF.

This clonotype occurred many times. The CDR3 region is CASSVVAQGDNEQFF. CDR3 coding DNA: TGTGCCAGCAGCGTAGTCGCTCAGGGGGACAATGAGCAGTTCTTC. The chain joins TRBV9 to TRBJ2-1; 7 bases are shared with TRBD1. Trimming took 0 bases from V and 5 from J; bases not matched to a gene: 5. CDR1 is SGDLS and CDR2 is YYNGEE in the germline V gene. This CDR3 comprises 15 residues.

The sample holds many counts of this clonotype. This chain connects TRBV9 to TRBJ2-4; TRBD2 agrees at 7 bases. The CDR3 is 15 amino acids. The V gene's germline CDR1 is SGDLS and CDR2 YYNGEE. V lost 1 base to trimming and J lost 5 bases; unmatched junction nucleotides: 6. The CDR3 sequence is CASSVLGGSENIQYF. For the CDR3, the DNA is TGTGCCAGCAGCGTATTGGGGGGGTCAGAAAACATTCAGTACTTC. Full variable domain (rest looked up from reference TRBV9 and TRBJ2-4): DSGVTQTPKHLITATGQRVTLRCSPRSGDLSVYWYQQSLDQGLQFLIQYYNGEERAKGNILERFSAQQFPDLHSELNLSSLELGDSALYFCASSVLGGSENIQYFGAGTRLSVL.

This clonotype was counted many times. The rearrangement links TRBV9 to TRBJ2-7; TRBD1 matches 7 bases. The CDR3 totals 15 residues. Germline V gives CDR1 SGDLS, CDR2 YYNGEE. J gave up 2 bases and V 3 bases, and 8 bases lay outside the gene matches. The CDR3 loop reads CASSAGTGTAYEQYF. The DNA of the CDR3 is TGTGCCAGCAGCGCGGGGACGGGGACAGCCTACGAGCAGTACTTC.

This clonotype was recorded at least ten times. The gene calls are TRBV9 and TRBJ2-2, with TRBD2 identical over 8 bases. CDR3 length: 16 residues. Germline CDR1 and CDR2: SGDLS and YYNGEE. With 7 bases clipped from V and 1 base from J, the junction kept 9 bases outside the gene matches. Written as DNA, the CDR3 is TGTGCCAGCGGTAGAGGACTAGCCGTGAACACCGGGGAGCTGTTTTTT. It yields the protein CASGRGLAVNTGELFF.

This clonotype was picked up many times. This chain links TRBV9 with TRBJ2-1, with 7 bases lining up with TRBD2. Germline loops: CDR1 SGDLS, CDR2 YYNGEE. With 0 bases clipped from V and 2 bases from J, the junction kept 5 bases outside the gene matches. This CDR3 has 16 amino acids. In nucleotides, the CDR3 is TGTGCCAGCAGCGTAGTGGCTAGCGGTCCCTACAATGAGCAGTTCTTC. Translated: CASSVVASGPYNEQFF.

This clonotype was counted at least ten times. The rearrangement uses TRBV9 and TRBJ2-7; D is perhaps TRBD2 (6 bases). This CDR3 has 13 residues. Trimming took off 3 bases at V and 4 bases at J, with 11 bases between the two ends. Germline V gives CDR1 SGDLS, CDR2 YYNGEE. CDR3 coding DNA: TGTGCCAGCAGCGCGGGGGTACAGTACGAGCAGTACTTC. Its protein product is CASSAGVQYEQYF. Supplemented by reference TRBV9 and TRBJ2-7, the full variable domain reads DSGVTQTPKHLITATGQRVTLRCSPRSGDLSVYWYQQSLDQGLQFLIQYYNGEERAKGNILERFSAQQFPDLHSELNLSSLELGDSALYFCASSAGVQYEQYFGPGTRLTVT.

Ten or more counts support this clonotype. The rearrangement joins TRBV9 to TRBJ2-7; D is uncertain. Germline CDR1 is SGDLS and CDR2 is YYNGEE. V was cut by 4 bases and J by 0 bases, with 14 bases left in between. CDR3 length: 15 residues. The CDR3 bases are TGTGCCAGCAGCAAGGGCCCTACCAGCTCCTACGAGCAGTACTTC. It yields the protein CASSKGPTSSYEQYF.

This clonotype was counted ten times or more. The gene calls are TRBV9 and TRBJ2-2; 12 bases match TRBD2. CDR3 length equals 16 residues. Per germline, CDR1 SGDLS and CDR2 YYNGEE. J gave up 2 bases and V 4 bases, and 3 bases lay outside the gene matches. The CDR3 loop is CASSIGLAGNTGELFF. CDR3 sequence (DNA): TGTGCCAGCAGCATCGGACTAGCGGGAAACACCGGGGAGCTGTTTTTT.

This clonotype was counted ten times or more. This rearrangement joins TRBV9 to TRBJ2-1, with D perhaps matching TRBD1 (7 bases). Germline assignment: CDR1 SGDLS and CDR2 YYNGEE. Trimming stripped 4 bases from V and 9 bases from J, with 11 bases between. The CDR3 is made up of 12 amino acids. The CDR3 DNA sequence: TGTGCCAGCAGCTTTCAGGGGGGTGAGCAGTTCTTC. Amino acid sequence: CASSFQGGEQFF.

This clonotype was counted ten times or more. The chain employs TRBV9 and TRBJ2-3; D unresolved. The CDR3 extends over 14 amino acids. Trimming took off 0 bases at V and 6 bases at J, with 11 bases between the two ends. CDR1 and CDR2 (germline): SGDLS, YYNGEE. The CDR3 loop is CASSVAPSLDTQYF. CDR3 bases: TGTGCCAGCAGCGTAGCTCCTTCTCTGGATACGCAGTATTTT.

This clonotype came up many times. J is TRBJ2-2 and V is TRBV9, with TRBD1 as a possible D gene (5 bases). The CDR3 extends over 15 amino acids. The V and J ends lost 3 bases and 4 bases respectively, with 13 bases between them. CDR1 SGDLS and CDR2 YYNGEE come from the germline V gene. As DNA, the CDR3 is TGTGCCAGCAGCGGCTTTCAGGGAACCACCGGGGAGCTGTTTTTT. Amino acids: CASSGFQGTTGELFF. Variable domain in full (rest from reference TRBV9 and TRBJ2-2): DSGVTQTPKHLITATGQRVTLRCSPRSGDLSVYWYQQSLDQGLQFLIQYYNGEERAKGNILERFSAQQFPDLHSELNLSSLELGDSALYFCASSGFQGTTGELFFGEGSRLTVL.

By share, this clonotype counts as medium-sized. This sequence joins TRBV5-6 and TRBJ1-6; D remains unclear. Trimming shortened V by 4 bases and J by 12 bases, and 5 bases separated the two germline ends. Germline V lookup: CDR1 SGHDT, CDR2 YYEEEE. CDR3 length equals 10 residues. The CDR3, as DNA: TGTGCCAGCAGCGTGGAACCCCTCCACTTT. Its translation is CASSVEPLHF.

This clonotype came up many times. The V and J genes are TRBV9 and TRBJ2-1, with D possibly TRBD2 on 6 matching bases. CDR1 is SGDLS, CDR2 YYNGEE, per germline. This CDR3 comprises 16 residues. With 1 base removed from V and 1 base from J, the gap between germline ends came to 12 bases. CDR3 bases: TGTGCCAGCAGCGTAATGGCGGGAATGTCCTACAATGAGCAGTTCTTC. This translates into CASSVMAGMSYNEQFF.

This clonotype has at least ten counts. The rearrangement joins TRBV9 to TRBJ1-5; D is unresolved. Germline V gives CDR1 SGDLS, CDR2 YYNGEE. The V and J ends lost 1 base and 1 base respectively, with 6 bases between them. This CDR3 contains 14 residues. The CDR3 protein is CASSVLPSNQPQHF. The CDR3 region has the DNA TGTGCCAGCAGCGTACTCCCGAGCAATCAGCCCCAGCATTTT.

This clonotype was picked up many times. This sequence joins TRBV9 and TRBJ2-1; D possibly matches TRBD1 or TRBD2 (5 bases each). V was trimmed by 4 bases and J by 5 bases, leaving 16 bases between them. Germline assignment: CDR1 SGDLS and CDR2 YYNGEE. The CDR3 sequence is 15 residues long. CDR3 DNA sequence: TGTGCCAGCAGCATTAGAGGGACGTCGAACAATGAGCAGTTCTTC. As protein: CASSIRGTSNNEQFF.

Turning to this clonotype: A read error is possible here, since a much larger clone lies one base away. CDR3 sequence: CDSSWGGSGESPEQFF. The DNA of the CDR3 is TGTGACAGCAGCTGGGGGGGTAGCGGGGAGTCTCCTGAGCAGTTCTTC. The chain links TRBV9 to TRBJ2-1, with 8 bases fitting TRBD2. The CDR3 is made up of 16 amino acids. Germline CDR1 and CDR2: SGDLS and YYNGEE. Filled out from reference TRBV9 and TRBJ2-1, the complete variable domain reads DSGVTQTPKHLITATGQRVTLRCSPRSGDLSVYWYQQSLDQGLQFLIQYYNGEERAKGNILERFSAQQFPDLHSELNLSSLELGDSALYFCDSSWGGSGESPEQFFGPGTRLTVL.